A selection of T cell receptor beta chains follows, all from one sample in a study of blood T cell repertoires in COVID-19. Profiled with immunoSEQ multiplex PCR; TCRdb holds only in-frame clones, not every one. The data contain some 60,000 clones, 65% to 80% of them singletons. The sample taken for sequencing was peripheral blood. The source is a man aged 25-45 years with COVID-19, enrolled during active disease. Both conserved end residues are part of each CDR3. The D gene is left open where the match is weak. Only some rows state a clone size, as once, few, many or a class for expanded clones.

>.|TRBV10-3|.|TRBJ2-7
TGTGCCATCAGATCGACCCTGGACAGCTCCTACGAGCAGTACTTC
CAIRSTLDSSYEQYF
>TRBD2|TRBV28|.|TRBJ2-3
TGTGCCAGCAGTTCCTGGACTAGCGGGGGGGCAGATACGCAGTATTTT
CASSSWTSGGADTQYF
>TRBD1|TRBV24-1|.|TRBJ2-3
TGTGCCACCCAAGCGACAGGGTTTGGGACAGATACGCAGTATTTT
CATQATGFGTDTQYF
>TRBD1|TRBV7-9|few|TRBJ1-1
TGTGCCAGCAGCTCAACAGGGGAAACTGAAGCTTTCTTT
CASSSTGETEAFF
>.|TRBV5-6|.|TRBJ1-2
TGTGCCAGCAGCTCAAACGGGGACTATGGCTACACCTTC
CASSSNGDYGYTF
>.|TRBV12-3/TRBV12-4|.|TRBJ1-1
TGTGCCAGCAGTTTAACAGAGAACACTGAAGCTTTCTTT
CASSLTENTEAFF
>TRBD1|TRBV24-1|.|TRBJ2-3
TGTGCCACCAGTGATCCAGACAGGGGGGAAGCAGATACGCAGTATTTT
CATSDPDRGEADTQYF
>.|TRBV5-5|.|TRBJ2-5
TGTGCCAGCAGCTTGGCACCTAGAGGAGAGACCCAGTACTTC
CASSLAPRGETQYF
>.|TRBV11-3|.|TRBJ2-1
TGTGCCAGCAGCTTACAGGGTGTGAAGTTCTTC
CASSLQGVKFF
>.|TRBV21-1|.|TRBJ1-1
TGTGCCAGCAGCAGCCCCTCCGACAAGAGTCGAGCTTTCTTT
CASSSPSDKSRAFF
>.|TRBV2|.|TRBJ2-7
TGTGCCAGCAGGGGGGGGGCGGCAAGCTCCTACGAGCAGTACTTC
CASRGGAASSYEQYF
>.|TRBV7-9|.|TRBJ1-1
TGTGCCAGCAGTCCCGGGATCCAAATAAGTGAAGCTTTCTTT
CASSPGIQISEAFF
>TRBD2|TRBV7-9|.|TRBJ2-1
TGTGCCAGCAGCTTAGAATATGGGACTAGCTCGGCTGAGCAGTTCTTC
CASSLEYGTSSAEQFF
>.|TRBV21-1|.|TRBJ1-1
TGTGCCAGCCATCCCATGGGGGGACAGCAGAACACTGAAGCTTTCTTT
CASHPMGGQQNTEAFF
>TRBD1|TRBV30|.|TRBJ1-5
TGTGCCTGGAGTCTTGGACAGGGTCGTCAGCCCCAGCATTTT
CAWSLGQGRQPQHF
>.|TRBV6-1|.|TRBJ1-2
TGTGCCAGCAGTGCCCATAAAGCAGGGATTACCTACCAATCGTATGGCTACACCTTC
CASSAHKAGITYQSYGYTF
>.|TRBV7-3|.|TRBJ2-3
TGTGCCAGCAGCAAGACGGGGGGCCGGATGGGAATAGATACGCAGTATTTT
CASSKTGGRMGIDTQYF
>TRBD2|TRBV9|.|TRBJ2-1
TGTGCCAGCAGCGTGACTAGCGGGAGGGGTGAGCAGTTCTTC
CASSVTSGRGEQFF
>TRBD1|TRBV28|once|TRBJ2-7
TGTGCCAGCAGCCCAGGGGGCCCCCCTAACTACGAGCAGTACTTC
CASSPGGPPNYEQYF
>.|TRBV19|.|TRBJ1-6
TGTGCCAGTAGGGACAGCTCCTATAATTCACCCCTCCACTTT
CASRDSSYNSPLHF